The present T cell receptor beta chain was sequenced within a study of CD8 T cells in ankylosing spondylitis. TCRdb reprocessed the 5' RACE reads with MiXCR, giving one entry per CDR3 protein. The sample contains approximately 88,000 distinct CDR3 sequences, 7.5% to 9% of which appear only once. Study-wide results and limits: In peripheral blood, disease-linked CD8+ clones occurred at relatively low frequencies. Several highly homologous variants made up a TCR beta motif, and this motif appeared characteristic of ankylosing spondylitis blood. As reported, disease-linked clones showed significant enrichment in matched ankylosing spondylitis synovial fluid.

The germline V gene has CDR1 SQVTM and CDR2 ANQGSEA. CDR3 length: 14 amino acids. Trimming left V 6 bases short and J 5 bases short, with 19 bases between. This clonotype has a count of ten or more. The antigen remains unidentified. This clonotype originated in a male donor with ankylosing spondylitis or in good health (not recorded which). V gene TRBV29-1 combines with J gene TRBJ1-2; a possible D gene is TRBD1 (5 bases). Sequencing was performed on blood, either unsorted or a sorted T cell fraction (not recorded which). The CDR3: CSVSPAGSGYGYTF. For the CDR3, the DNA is TGCAGCGTGTCTCCGGCAGGGTCGGGATATGGCTACACCTTC.